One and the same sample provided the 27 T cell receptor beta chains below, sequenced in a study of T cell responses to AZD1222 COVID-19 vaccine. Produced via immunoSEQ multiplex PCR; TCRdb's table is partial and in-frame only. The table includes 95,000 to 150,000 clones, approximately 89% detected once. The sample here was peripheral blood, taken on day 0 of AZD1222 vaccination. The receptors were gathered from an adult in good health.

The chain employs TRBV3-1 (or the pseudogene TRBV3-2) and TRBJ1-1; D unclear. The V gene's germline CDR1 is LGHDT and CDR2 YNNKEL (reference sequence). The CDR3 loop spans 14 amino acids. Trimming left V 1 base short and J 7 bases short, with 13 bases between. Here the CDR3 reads CASSQGRRPIEAFF. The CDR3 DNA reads TGTGCCAGCAGCCAAGGACGGAGACCGATTGAAGCTTTCTTT.

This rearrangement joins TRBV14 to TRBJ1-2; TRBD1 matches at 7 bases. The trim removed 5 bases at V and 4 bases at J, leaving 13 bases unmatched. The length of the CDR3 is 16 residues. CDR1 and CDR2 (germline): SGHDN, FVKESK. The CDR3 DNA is TGTGCCAGCAGCGCCGGACAGGTCTTAGGTCCCTATGGCTACACCTTC. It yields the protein CASSAGQVLGPYGYTF.

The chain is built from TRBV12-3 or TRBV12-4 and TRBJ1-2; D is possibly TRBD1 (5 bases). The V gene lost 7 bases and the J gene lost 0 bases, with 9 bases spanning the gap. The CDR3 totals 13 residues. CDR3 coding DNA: TGTGCCAGCATTCGGGGACCTAACTATGGCTACACCTTC. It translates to CASIRGPNYGYTF.

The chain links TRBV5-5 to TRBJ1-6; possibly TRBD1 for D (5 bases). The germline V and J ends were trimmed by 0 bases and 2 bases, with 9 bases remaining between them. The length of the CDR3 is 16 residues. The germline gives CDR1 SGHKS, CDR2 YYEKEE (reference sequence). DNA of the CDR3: TGTGCCAGCAGCTTGGCCCAGGGAACCTATAATTCACCCCTCCACTTT. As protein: CASSLAQGTYNSPLHF.

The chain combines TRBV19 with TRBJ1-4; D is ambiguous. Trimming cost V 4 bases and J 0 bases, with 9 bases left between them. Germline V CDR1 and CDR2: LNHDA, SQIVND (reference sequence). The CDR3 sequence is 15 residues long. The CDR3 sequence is CASSTGDATNEKLFF. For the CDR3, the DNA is TGTGCCAGTAGTACAGGCGATGCAACTAATGAAAAACTGTTTTTT.

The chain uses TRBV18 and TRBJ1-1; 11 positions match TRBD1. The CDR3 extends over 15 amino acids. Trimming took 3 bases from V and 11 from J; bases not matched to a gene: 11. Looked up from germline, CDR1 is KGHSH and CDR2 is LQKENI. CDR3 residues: CASSPLDRGQSGAFF. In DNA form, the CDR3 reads TGTGCCAGCTCACCTTTGGACAGGGGGCAAAGTGGGGCTTTCTTT.

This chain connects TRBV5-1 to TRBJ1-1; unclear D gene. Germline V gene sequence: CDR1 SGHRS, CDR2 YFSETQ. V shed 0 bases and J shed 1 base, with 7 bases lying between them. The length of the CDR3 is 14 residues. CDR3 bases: TGCGCCAGCAGCTTGGAGTCAGCGAACACTGAAGCTTTCTTT. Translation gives CASSLESANTEAFF.

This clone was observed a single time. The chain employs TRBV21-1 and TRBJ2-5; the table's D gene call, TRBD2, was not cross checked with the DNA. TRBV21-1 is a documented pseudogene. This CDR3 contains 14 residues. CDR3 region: CASSARLAGETQYF. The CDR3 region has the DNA TGTGCCAGCAGCGCCAGACTAGCGGGAGAGACCCAGTACTTC.

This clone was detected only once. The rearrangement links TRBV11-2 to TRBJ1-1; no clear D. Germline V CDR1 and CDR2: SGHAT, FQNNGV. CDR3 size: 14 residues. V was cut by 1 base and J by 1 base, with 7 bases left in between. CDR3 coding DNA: TGTGCCAGCAGCTTAGGCTGGGCGAACACTGAAGCTTTCTTT. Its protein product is CASSLGWANTEAFF.

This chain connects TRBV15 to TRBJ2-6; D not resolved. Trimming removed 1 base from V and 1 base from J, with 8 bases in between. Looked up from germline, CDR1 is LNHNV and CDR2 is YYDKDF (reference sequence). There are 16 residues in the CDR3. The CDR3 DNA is TGTGCCACCAGCAGAGGGACGGCTTCTGGGGCCAACGTCCTGACTTTC. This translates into CATSRGTASGANVLTF.

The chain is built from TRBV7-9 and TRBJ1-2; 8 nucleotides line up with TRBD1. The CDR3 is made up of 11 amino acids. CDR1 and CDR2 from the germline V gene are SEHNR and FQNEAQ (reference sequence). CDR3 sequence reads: CSGRGLRGYTF. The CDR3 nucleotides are TGTTCGGGCAGGGGGCTCCGTGGCTACACCTTC.

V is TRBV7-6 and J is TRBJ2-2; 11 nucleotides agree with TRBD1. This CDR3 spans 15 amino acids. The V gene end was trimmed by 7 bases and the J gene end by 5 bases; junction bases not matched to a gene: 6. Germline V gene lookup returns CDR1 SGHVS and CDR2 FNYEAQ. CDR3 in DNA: TGTGCCAGCATTAACGGGACAGGGGGTACCGGGGAGCTGTTTTTT. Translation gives CASINGTGGTGELFF.

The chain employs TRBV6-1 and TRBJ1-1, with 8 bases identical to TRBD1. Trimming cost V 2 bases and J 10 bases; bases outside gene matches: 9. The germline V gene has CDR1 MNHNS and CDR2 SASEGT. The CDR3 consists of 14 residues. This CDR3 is CASSEWTGRSSAFF. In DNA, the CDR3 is TGTGCCAGCAGTGAATGGACAGGGCGATCCTCAGCTTTCTTT.

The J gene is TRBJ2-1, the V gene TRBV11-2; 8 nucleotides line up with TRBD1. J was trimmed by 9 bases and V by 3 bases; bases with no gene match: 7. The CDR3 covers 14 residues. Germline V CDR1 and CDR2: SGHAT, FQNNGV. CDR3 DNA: TGTGCCAGCAGCTTCGGACAGGGTATCGGTGAGCAGTTCTTC. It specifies CASSFGQGIGEQFF.

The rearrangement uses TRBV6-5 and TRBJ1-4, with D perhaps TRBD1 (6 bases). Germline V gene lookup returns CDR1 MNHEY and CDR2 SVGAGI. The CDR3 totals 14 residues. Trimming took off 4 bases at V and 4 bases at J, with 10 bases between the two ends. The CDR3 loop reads CASSSEGVNEKLFF. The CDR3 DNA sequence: TGTGCCAGCAGTTCCGAGGGGGTTAATGAAAAACTGTTTTTT.

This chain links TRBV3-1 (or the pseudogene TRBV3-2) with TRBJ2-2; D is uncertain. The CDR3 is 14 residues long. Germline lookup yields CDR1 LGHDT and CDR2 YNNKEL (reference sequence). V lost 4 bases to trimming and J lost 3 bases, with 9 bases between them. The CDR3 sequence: CASSPPSDTGELFF. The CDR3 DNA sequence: TGTGCCAGCAGCCCGCCCTCCGACACCGGGGAGCTGTTTTTT.

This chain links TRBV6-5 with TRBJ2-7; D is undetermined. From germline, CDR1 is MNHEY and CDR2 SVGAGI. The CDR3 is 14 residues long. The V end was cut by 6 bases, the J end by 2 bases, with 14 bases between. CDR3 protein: CASRYSSLTYEQYF. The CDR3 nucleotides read TGTGCCAGCAGGTATAGCAGTTTGACCTACGAGCAGTACTTC.

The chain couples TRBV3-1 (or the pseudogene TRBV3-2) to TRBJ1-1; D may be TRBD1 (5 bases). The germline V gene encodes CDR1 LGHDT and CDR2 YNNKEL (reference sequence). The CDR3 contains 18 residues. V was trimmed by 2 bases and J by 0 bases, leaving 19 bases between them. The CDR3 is CASSQMRGKQPMNTEAFF. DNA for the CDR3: TGTGCCAGCAGCCAAATGAGGGGCAAGCAACCAATGAACACTGAAGCTTTCTTT.

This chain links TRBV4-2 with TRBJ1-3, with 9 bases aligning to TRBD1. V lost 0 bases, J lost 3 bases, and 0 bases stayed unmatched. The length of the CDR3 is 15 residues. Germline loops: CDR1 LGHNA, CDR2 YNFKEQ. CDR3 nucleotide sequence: TGTGCCAGCAGCCAAGAGACAGGGGGTGGAAACACCATATATTTT. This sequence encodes CASSQETGGGNTIYF.

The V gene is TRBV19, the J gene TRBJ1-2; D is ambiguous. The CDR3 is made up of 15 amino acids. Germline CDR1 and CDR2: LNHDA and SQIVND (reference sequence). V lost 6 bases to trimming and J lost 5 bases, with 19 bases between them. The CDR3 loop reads CASSPGVGVGYGYTF. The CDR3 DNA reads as TGTGCCAGTAGCCCCGGGGTTGGGGTTGGGTATGGCTACACCTTC. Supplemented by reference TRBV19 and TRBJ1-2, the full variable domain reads DGGITQSPKYLFRKEGQNVTLSCEQNLNHDAMYWYRQDPGQGLRLIYYSQIVNDFQKGDIAEGYSVSREKKESFPLTVTSAQKNPTAFYLCASSPGVGVGYGYTFGSGTRLTVV.

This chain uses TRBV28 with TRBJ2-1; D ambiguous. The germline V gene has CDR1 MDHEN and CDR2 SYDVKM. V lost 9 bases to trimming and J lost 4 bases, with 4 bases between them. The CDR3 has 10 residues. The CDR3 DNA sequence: TGTGCCAGTGGATACAATGAGCAGTTCTTC. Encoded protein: CASGYNEQFF.

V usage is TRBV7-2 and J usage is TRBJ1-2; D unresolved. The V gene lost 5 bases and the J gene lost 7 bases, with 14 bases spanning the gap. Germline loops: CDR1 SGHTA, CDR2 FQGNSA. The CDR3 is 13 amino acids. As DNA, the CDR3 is TGTGCCAGCAGCCCACTCCTCCGGGGTGGCTACACCTTC. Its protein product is CASSPLLRGGYTF. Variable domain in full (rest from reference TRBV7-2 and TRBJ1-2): GAGVSQSPSNKVTEKGKDVELRCDPISGHTALYWYRQSLGQGLEFLIYFQGNSAPDKSGLPSDRFSAERTGGSVSTLTIQRTQQEDSAVYLCASSPLLRGGYTFGSGTRLTVV.

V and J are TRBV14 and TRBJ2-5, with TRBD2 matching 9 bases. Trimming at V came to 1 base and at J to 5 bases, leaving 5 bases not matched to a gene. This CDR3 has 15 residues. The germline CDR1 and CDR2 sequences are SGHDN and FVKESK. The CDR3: CASSQVGLARETQYF. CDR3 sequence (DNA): TGTGCCAGCAGCCAAGTGGGACTAGCTCGGGAGACCCAGTACTTC.

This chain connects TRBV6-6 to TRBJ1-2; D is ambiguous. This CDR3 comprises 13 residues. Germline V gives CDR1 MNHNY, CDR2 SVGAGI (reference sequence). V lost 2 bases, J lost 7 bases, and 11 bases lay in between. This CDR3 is CASSYTQVSGYTF. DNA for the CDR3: TGTGCCAGCAGTTACACTCAGGTCTCTGGCTACACCTTC.

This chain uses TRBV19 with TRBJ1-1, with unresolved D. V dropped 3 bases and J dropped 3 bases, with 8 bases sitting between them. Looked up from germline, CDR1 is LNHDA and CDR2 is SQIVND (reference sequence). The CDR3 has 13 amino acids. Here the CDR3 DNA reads TGTGCCAGTAGTATGTTGCGGTACACTGAAGCTTTCTTT. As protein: CASSMLRYTEAFF.

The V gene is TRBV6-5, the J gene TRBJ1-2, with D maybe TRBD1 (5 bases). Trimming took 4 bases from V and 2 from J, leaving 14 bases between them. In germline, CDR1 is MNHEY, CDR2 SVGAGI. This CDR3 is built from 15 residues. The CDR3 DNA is TGTGCCAGCAGTTCACCCCTTCGGGGCAACTATGGCTACACCTTC. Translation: CASSSPLRGNYGYTF.

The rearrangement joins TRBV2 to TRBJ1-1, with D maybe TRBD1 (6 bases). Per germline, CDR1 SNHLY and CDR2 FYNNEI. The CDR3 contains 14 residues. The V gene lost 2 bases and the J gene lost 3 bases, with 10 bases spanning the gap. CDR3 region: CASSEQGLDTEAFF. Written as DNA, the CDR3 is TGTGCCAGCAGTGAACAGGGGCTCGACACTGAAGCTTTCTTT.